This T cell receptor beta chain was sequenced in a study of blood T cell repertoires in COVID-19. Trimming took 0 bases from V and 6 from J, leaving 14 bases between them. Germline CDR1 reads LNHNV; CDR2 reads YYDKDF (reference sequence). The CDR3 sequence is 15 residues long. The repertoire was sequenced with immunoSEQ multiplex PCR; TCRdb's copy has only in-frame clones and lacks some. The sample contains around 380,000 clones, more than 70% of which appear only once. The rearrangement links TRBV15 to TRBJ1-1; no clear D gene. Material for sequencing was PBMCs or T cells enriched from blood (not recorded which). This clonotype was sampled from a man between 25 and 39 years old who had recovered from COVID-19. The CDR3 protein is CATSREAFFGAEAFF. The CDR3 nucleotides read TGTGCCACCAGCAGAGAGGCGTTTTTTGGAGCTGAAGCTTTCTTT. Full variable domain (rest looked up from reference TRBV15 and TRBJ1-1): DAMVIQNPRYQVTQFGKPVTLSCSQTLNHNVMYWYQQKSSQAPKLLFHYYDKDFNNEADTPDNFQSRRPNTSFCFLDIRSPGLGDTAMYLCATSREAFFGAEAFFGQGTRLTVV.